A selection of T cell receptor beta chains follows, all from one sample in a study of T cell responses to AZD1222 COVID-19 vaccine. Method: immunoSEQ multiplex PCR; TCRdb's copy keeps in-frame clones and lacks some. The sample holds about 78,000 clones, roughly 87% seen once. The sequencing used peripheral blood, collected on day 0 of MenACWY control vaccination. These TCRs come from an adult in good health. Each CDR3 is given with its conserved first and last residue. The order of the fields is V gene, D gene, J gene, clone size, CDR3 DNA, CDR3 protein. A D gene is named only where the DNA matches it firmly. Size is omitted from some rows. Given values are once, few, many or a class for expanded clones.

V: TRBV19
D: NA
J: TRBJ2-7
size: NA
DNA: TGTGCCAGTAGTATAGCGAGAGGCTACGAGCAGTACTTC
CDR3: CASSIARGYEQYF

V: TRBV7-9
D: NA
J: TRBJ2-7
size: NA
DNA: TGTGCCAGCAGCGTTCCTCCCGGGCCACGAGGGTACGAGCAGTACTTC
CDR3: CASSVPPGPRGYEQYF

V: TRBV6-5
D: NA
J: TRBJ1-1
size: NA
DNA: TGTGCCAGCAGTTACTCGAAGGGCAGAAGGACTGAAGCTTTCTTT
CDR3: CASSYSKGRRTEAFF

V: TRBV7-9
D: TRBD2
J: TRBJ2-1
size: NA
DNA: TGTGCCAGCAGCTTTCTAGCGGGGTATGAGCAGTTCTTC
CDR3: CASSFLAGYEQFF

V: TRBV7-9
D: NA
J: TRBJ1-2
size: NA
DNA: TGTGCCAGCAGCTTAGCTAACTATGGCTACACCTTC
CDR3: CASSLANYGYTF

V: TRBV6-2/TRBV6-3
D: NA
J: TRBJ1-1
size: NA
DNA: TGTGCCAGCAGTTACCGGCCGGGGAACACTGAAGCTTTCTTT
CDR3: CASSYRPGNTEAFF

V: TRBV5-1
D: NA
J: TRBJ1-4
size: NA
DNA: TGCGCCAGCAGCTGGGGAGGGTCGGAGTTTGAAAAACTGTTTTTT
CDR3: CASSWGGSEFEKLFF

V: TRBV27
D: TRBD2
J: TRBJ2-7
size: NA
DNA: TGTGCCAGCAGTTTATTGTCTAGCGGGGTTGGCGAGCAGTACTTC
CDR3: CASSLLSSGVGEQYF

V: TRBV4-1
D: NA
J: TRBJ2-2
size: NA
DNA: TGCGCCAGCAGCCGAATAAGGGGTCTGGACACCGGGGAGCTGTTTTTT
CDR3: CASSRIRGLDTGELFF

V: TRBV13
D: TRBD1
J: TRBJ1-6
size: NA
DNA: TGTGCCAGCAGCTCACAGGGACAGGCTTATAATTCACCCCTCCACTTT
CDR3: CASSSQGQAYNSPLHF

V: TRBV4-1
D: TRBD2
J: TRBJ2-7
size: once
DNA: TGCGCCAGCAGCCAAGAAAGAGAAAGGGAGGGCTACGAGCAGTACTTC
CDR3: CASSQEREREGYEQYF